The table lists the clone carrying this TCR beta chain with many counts. What it binds is not known. The authors' processing: Clinicopathological groups differed in CDR3, with these differences serving to build a distant-metastasis classifier for papillary thyroid cancer. TCRdb reassembled clones from the PCR reads with MiXCR. The V and J calls shown here were made by TCRdb, not taken from the authors' results. In the table there are about 38,000 clones, 20% to 30% of which are singletons. The CDR3 is 17 amino acids. Germline values: CDR1 KGHSH, CDR2 LQKENI. With 0 bases clipped from V and 8 bases from J, the junction kept 13 bases outside the gene matches. Patients had received no treatment of any kind before thyroid surgery. This sample was included in a study of metastatic and nonmetastatic thyroid tumors. The overall study: Thyroid patients, malignant and benign, had repertoires compared across blood and tumor or nodule tissue. Whole-study findings and limits: According to reports, the diversity of TCR beta was significantly higher in malignant thyroid tumors than in benign nodules, and this held in both blood and tumor samples.

The TCR sequence derives from a female donor with papillary thyroid cancer or a benign thyroid nodule (not recorded which). Some clones in this sample may be carry-over from other donors' samples. The chain employs TRBV18 and TRBJ2-1; TRBD1 aligns across 7 bases. The sample comprised blood. The CDR3 DNA sequence: TGTGCCAGCTCACCACCGAGAGGGGGCCATTTGGGGGATGAGCAGTTCTTC. Encoded protein: CASSPPRGGHLGDEQFF.